Listed below are T cell receptor beta chains from one sample, sequenced in a study of beta chain features in type 1 diabetes. Assay used: immunoSEQ multiplex PCR; TCRdb lists only in-frame clones, some missing. The data contain about 360,000 clones, over 10% of them singletons. The sequenced sample consisted of naive CD4+ T cells from blood. These TCRs come from a man younger than 30 in good health. Both conserved end residues are part of each CDR3. D genes are given only for firm matches. Size tells how often a clone was seen (once, few, many) or the class of an expanded clone, and some rows leave it out.

J gene	V gene	clone size	D gene	CDR3 protein	CDR3 DNA
TRBJ2-5	TRBV6-5	few	-	CASSLYTGQETQYF	TGTGCCAGCAGCTTGTACACAGGGCAAGAGACCCAGTACTTC
TRBJ2-7	TRBV2	few	TRBD2	CASGLALVYEQYF	TGTGCCAGTGGACTAGCGCTGGTTTACGAGCAGTACTTC
TRBJ1-1	TRBV7-2	-	TRBD1	CASSSMTGDRTEAFF	TGTGCCAGCAGCTCCATGACAGGGGATCGAACTGAAGCTTTCTTT
TRBJ1-1	TRBV21-1	-	-	CASIQGGSEAFF	TGTGCCAGCATCCAAGGGGGCAGTGAAGCTTTCTTT
TRBJ2-5	TRBV6-5	few	-	CASSYPGLRETQYF	TGTGCCAGCAGTTACCCCGGACTTCGGGAGACCCAGTACTTC
TRBJ1-4	TRBV7-9	few	-	CASSFGANNEKLFF	TGTGCCAGCAGCTTCGGAGCAAATAATGAAAAACTGTTTTTT
TRBJ1-5	TRBV2	-	TRBD1	CVTREQGTAGPQHF	TGCGTTACTCGCGAACAGGGGACCGCGGGGCCCCAGCATTTT
TRBJ2-1	TRBV29-1	few	TRBD1	CSVEGTGANEQFF	TGCAGCGTTGAAGGGACAGGGGCCAATGAGCAGTTCTTC
TRBJ2-7	TRBV6-1	-	TRBD1	CASSGIGQGRYEQYF	TGTGCCAGCAGTGGAATAGGACAGGGTCGGTACGAGCAGTACTTC
TRBJ2-1	TRBV4-1	-	TRBD2	CASSQVLADSDEQFF	TGCGCCAGCAGCCAAGTACTAGCGGACTCGGATGAGCAGTTCTTC
TRBJ2-1	TRBV27	-	-	CASSFPPFGGGQSSYNEQFF	TGTGCCAGCAGTTTTCCCCCGTTCGGGGGAGGCCAAAGCTCCTACAATGAGCAGTTCTTC
TRBJ2-5	TRBV5-1	-	-	CASSPEGSEETQYF	TGCGCCAGCAGCCCGGAGGGCTCAGAGGAGACCCAGTACTTC
TRBJ1-1	TRBV7-2	-	-	CASSGWMNTEAFF	TGTGCCAGCTCGGGGTGGATGAACACTGAAGCTTTCTTT
TRBJ2-7	TRBV4-2	few	TRBD2	CASSQVGGGVSYEQYF	TGTGCCAGCAGCCAAGTGGGGGGAGGGGTCAGCTACGAGCAGTACTTC
TRBJ1-3	TRBV7-6	few	TRBD1	CASSMTGTGNTIYF	TGTGCCAGCAGCATGACAGGGACTGGAAACACCATATATTTT
TRBJ1-5	TRBV4-3	few	-	CASSQARGNGNQPQHF	TGCGCCAGCAGCCAAGCTCGGGGGAATGGCAATCAGCCCCAGCATTTT
TRBJ2-7	TRBV28	few	TRBD2	CASSQGLAVSPYEQYF	TGTGCCAGCAGTCAGGGACTAGCGGTCTCTCCGTACGAGCAGTACTTC
TRBJ2-3	TRBV5-4	-	TRBD1	CASSPGTASTDTQYF	TGTGCCAGCAGTCCTGGGACAGCCAGCACAGATACGCAGTATTTT
TRBJ2-3	TRBV9	few	TRBD1	CASSTADRGYTQYF	TGTGCCAGCAGCACAGCGGACAGGGGGTATACGCAGTATTTT
TRBJ2-5	TRBV21-1	-	-	CASSIRLRDRVEETQYF	TGTGCCAGCAGCATCCGACTCCGGGACAGGGTTGAGGAGACCCAGTACTTC
TRBJ2-2	TRBV7-9	-	TRBD1	CASSSLRGQGPGELFF	TGTGCCAGCAGCTCCCTCAGGGGACAGGGACCCGGGGAGCTGTTTTTT
TRBJ2-5	TRBV7-2	few	-	CASSFQGPWRETQYF	TGTGCCAGCAGCTTTCAAGGTCCGTGGAGGGAGACCCAGTACTTC
TRBJ2-7	TRBV7-9	-	-	CASSPQGVLGEQYF	TGTGCCAGCAGCCCCCAGGGTGTGCTTGGGGAGCAGTACTTC
TRBJ2-3	TRBV7-2	-	-	CASSSQGPLGSDTQYF	TGTGCCAGCAGCTCGCAGGGGCCGCTGGGGTCCGATACGCAGTATTTT